This T cell receptor (beta chain) derives from a study of shared clonotypes between healthy human individuals. CD45RO-negative cells were positively selected for CCR7, leaving out terminally differentiated effector memory CD45RA+ cells. V was pared by 0 bases and J by 2 bases, with 7 bases between. CDR1 is SEHNR and CDR2 is FQNEAQ in the germline V gene (reference sequence). The CDR3 runs to 14 residues. Study results and limitations: The expectation was that sequencing depth would affect clonotype sharing among donors.

Repertoires were generated with immunoSEQ multiplex PCR, while TCRdb's copy carries only in-frame clones and drops some. The sample has more than 2 million clones, just over 90% seen once. Only one count was recorded for this clone. The antigen is unknown. The TCR originated in a young man in good health. Some clones in this sample may be carry-over from other donors' samples. The sequenced sample consisted of naive CD8+ T cells from PBMCs. V usage is TRBV7-9 and J usage is TRBJ1-2; D gene unclear. The DNA of the CDR3 is TGTGCCAGCAGCTTAGCGTTTAGAAACTATGGCTACACCTTC. This encodes CASSLAFRNYGYTF.